These T cell receptor beta chains were read from a single sample in a study of metastatic and nonmetastatic thyroid tumors. TCRdb reanalyzed the PCR reads with MiXCR. The profile shows 11,000 or so clones, 20% to 30% of them singletons. Sequencing used tumor tissue. The source is a female donor with papillary thyroid cancer or a benign thyroid nodule (not recorded which). Some clones in this sample may be carry-over from other donors' samples. Both conserved end residues are part of each CDR3. D genes are given only for firm matches. Part of the rows lack a size; the others show once, few, many or a class for expanded clones.

clone_size	j_call	d_call	v_call	cdr3_nt	cdr3_aa
medium-sized	TRBJ2-1	-	TRBV6-1	TGTGCCAGCAGTGAAGCCGAATACAATGAGCAGTTCTTC	CASSEAEYNEQFF
-	TRBJ2-5	-	TRBV11-3	TGTGCCAGCAGCCTGGGACTTCAAGAGACCCAGTACTTC	CASSLGLQETQYF
-	TRBJ2-6	TRBD1	TRBV30	TGTGCCTGGATGGGACAGGTGAACTCTGGGGCCAACGTCCTGACTTTC	CAWMGQVNSGANVLTF
medium-sized	TRBJ1-5	-	TRBV7-2	TGTGCCAGCAGCTGGACGGATCAGCCCCAGCATTTT	CASSWTDQPQHF
-	TRBJ2-2	TRBD2	TRBV9	TGTGCCAGCAGCGTCGGGACTAGCGGGGGTGGCACCGGGGAGCTGTTTTTT	CASSVGTSGGGTGELFF
-	TRBJ2-7	TRBD1	TRBV6-1	TGTGCCAGCCGGACAGGTAGCTCCTACGAGCAGTACTTC	CASRTGSSYEQYF
-	TRBJ2-1	TRBD1	TRBV12-5	TGTGCTAGTGGTTTCCCCCGGCGGACAGGGAGCGATGAGCAGTTCTTC	CASGFPRRTGSDEQFF
few	TRBJ1-5	TRBD1	TRBV6-1	TGTGTCAGCAGAGAGACAGGGGGCGCGGGTCAGCCCCAGCACTTT	CVSRETGGAGQPQHF
medium-sized	TRBJ2-7	-	TRBV6-1	TGTGCCAGTGTCCGGGACATGGGCGAGCAGTACTTC	CASVRDMGEQYF
-	TRBJ2-5	TRBD2	TRBV24-1	TGTGCCACCAGTGACCGAAAGCGGGGGACCTACCAAGAGACCCAGTACTTC	CATSDRKRGTYQETQYF
-	TRBJ2-1	TRBD2	TRBV4-1	TGCGCCAGCAGCCAAGGCCTAGCGGGAGATAATGAGCAGTTCTTC	CASSQGLAGDNEQFF
few	TRBJ2-5	-	TRBV12-3/TRBV12-4	TGTGCCAGCAGTTTAAATCTTCTAGAGACCCAGTACTTC	CASSLNLLETQYF
-	TRBJ2-7	TRBD2	TRBV6-7	TGTGCCAGCAGTTCCGACCCGGGACTAGCGGGAGAGTACGAGCAGTACTTC	CASSSDPGLAGEYEQYF
-	TRBJ2-4	-	TRBV7-2	TGTGCCCGGAGCCATCCTCAGGGGCTGGGCATTCAGTACTTC	CARSHPQGLGIQYF
once	TRBJ2-3	TRBD1	TRBV6-1	TGTGCCAGCAGTGAAGAGGTAAAGGGGGCCGATACGCAGTATTTT	CASSEEVKGADTQYF
-	TRBJ1-2	TRBD1	TRBV30	TGTGCCTGGAGTGAAGGACAGGACTATGGCTACACCTTC	CAWSEGQDYGYTF